Only a few counts were recorded for the clone carrying this T cell receptor (beta chain). Its antigen is currently unknown. The germline V gene has CDR1 MGHRA and CDR2 YSYEKL. The CDR3 spans 15 residues. The ends lost 4 bases at V and 6 bases at J; junction bases unmatched: 11. Unique molecular identifiers were attached to individual cDNA molecules. TCRdb recomputed calls from the 5' RACE reads with MiXCR, one row per CDR3 protein. The profile covers roughly 120,000 distinct CDR3 sequences, with about 15% appearing a single time and 21% taken by the ten largest. The data stem from a study of early T cells in non-severe SARS-CoV-2 infection. Study in general: Chains were not paired, and sequencing was done on bulk RNA from unsorted whole blood. Study-wide results and limits: CD4 and private specificities were missed by VDJdb matching, which favored anti-spike CD8 responses.

The chain employs TRBV4-1 and TRBJ1-1; 7 bases fit TRBD1. This sequence originates from an adult who was a healthcare worker with PCR-confirmed SARS-CoV-2 infection or an uninfected control (not recorded which). Sequenced material: whole blood. The CDR3 sequence is CASSPLTGTRAEAFF. The CDR3 DNA sequence: TGCGCCAGCAGCCCTTTGACAGGGACAAGGGCTGAAGCTTTCTTT.